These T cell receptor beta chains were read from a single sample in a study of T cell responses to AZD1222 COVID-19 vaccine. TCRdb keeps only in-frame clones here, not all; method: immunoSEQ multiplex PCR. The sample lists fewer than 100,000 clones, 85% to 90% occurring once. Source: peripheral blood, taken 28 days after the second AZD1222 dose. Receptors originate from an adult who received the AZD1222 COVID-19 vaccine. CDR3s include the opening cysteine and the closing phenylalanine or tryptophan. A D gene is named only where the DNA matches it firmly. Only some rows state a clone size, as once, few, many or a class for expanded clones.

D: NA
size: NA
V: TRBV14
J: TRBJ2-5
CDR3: CASSQNGGGQAETQYF
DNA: TGTGCCAGCAGCCAGAACGGAGGTGGGCAGGCAGAGACCCAGTACTTC

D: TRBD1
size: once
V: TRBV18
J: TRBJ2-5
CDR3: CASSRAGGRVAQYF
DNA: TGTGCCAGCTCCCGCGCAGGGGGCCGGGTAGCCCAGTACTTC

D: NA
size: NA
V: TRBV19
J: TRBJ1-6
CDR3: CASSIRPVAGGSPLHF
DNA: TGTGCCAGTAGTATTCGCCCCGTGGCAGGAGGATCACCCCTCCACTTT

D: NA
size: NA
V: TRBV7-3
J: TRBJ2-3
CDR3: CASSPGGGAADTQYF
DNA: TGTGCCAGCAGCCCCGGGGGCGGGGCCGCAGATACGCAGTATTTT

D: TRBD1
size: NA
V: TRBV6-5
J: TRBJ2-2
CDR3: CASSAGTGNFWELFF
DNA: TGTGCCAGCAGCGCAGGGACAGGGAACTTCTGGGAGCTGTTTTTT

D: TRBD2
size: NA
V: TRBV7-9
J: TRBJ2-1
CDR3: CASSYPSGGAYNEQFF
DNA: TGTGCCAGCAGCTATCCTAGCGGGGGGGCTTACAATGAGCAGTTCTTC

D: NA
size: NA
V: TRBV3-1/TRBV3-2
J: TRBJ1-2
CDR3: CASSPPGRRGELCGYTF
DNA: TGTGCCAGCAGCCCTCCCGGGCGCCGGGGAGAGCTATGTGGCTACACCTTC

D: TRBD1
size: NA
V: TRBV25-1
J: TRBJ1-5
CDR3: CASSATGGNQPQHF
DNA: TGTGCCAGCAGTGCTACAGGGGGCAATCAGCCCCAGCATTTT

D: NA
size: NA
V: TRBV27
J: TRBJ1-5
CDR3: CASSLLGVSNQPQHF
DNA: TGTGCCAGCAGTTTATTAGGGGTTAGCAATCAGCCCCAGCATTTT

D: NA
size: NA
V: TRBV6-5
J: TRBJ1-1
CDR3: CASGSQVLNTEAFF
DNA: TGTGCCAGCGGATCACAGGTCCTGAACACTGAAGCTTTCTTT

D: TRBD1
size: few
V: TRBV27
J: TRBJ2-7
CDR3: CASSHNSGQSAYEQYF
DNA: TGTGCCAGCAGCCATAACTCGGGACAGTCAGCCTACGAGCAGTACTTC

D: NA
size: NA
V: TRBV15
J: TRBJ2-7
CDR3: CATSTDPAYEQYF
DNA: TGTGCCACCAGCACTGACCCCGCCTACGAGCAGTACTTC

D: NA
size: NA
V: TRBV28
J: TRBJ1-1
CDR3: CASSRQSGSAFF
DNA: TGTGCCAGCAGTAGGCAGTCCGGCTCGGCTTTCTTT

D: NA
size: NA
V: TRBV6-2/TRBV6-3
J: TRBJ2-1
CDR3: CASSEQAYNEQFF
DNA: TGTGCCAGCAGTGAGCAAGCCTACAATGAGCAGTTCTTC

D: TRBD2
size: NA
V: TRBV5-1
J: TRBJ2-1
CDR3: CASSYDAGGVSYNEQFF
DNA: TGCGCCAGCAGCTATGATGCCGGGGGGGTCTCCTACAATGAGCAGTTCTTC

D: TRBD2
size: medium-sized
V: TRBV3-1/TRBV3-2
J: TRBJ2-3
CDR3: CASSGTSGGWDTQYF
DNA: TGTGCCAGCAGCGGGACTAGCGGGGGGTGGGATACGCAGTATTTT

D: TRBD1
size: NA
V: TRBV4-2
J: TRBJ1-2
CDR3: CASSQAGPQTGRDGYTF
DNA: TGTGCCAGCAGCCAAGCCGGCCCCCAGACAGGGCGAGATGGCTACACCTTC

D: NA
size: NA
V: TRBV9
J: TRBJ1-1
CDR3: CASSVGWGNTEAFF
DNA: TGTGCCAGCAGCGTAGGTTGGGGGAACACTGAAGCTTTCTTT

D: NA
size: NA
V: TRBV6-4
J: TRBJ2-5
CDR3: CASSDDVGAPQETQYF
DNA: TGTGCCAGCAGTGACGATGTGGGGGCGCCGCAAGAGACCCAGTACTTC

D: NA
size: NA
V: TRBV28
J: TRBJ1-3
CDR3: CASSLDIFSGNTIYF
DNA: TGTGCCAGCAGTCTTGACATATTCTCTGGAAACACCATATATTTT

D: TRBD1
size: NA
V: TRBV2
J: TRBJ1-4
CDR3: CASDRENEKLFF
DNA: TGTGCCAGCGACAGGGAGAATGAAAAACTGTTTTTT

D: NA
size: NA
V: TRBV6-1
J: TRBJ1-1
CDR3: CASSELNTEAFF
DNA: TGTGCCAGCAGTGAACTGAACACTGAAGCTTTCTTT

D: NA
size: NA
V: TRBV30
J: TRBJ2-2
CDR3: CAWSGGPNTGELFF
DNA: TGTGCCTGGAGCGGCGGACCGAACACCGGGGAGCTGTTTTTT